These T cell receptor beta chains were read from a single sample in a study of cytomegalovirus exposure and HLA in healthy donors. TCRdb's copy holds only in-frame clones and misses some; the assay was immunoSEQ multiplex PCR. This sample contains around 100,000 clones. The sample comprised PBMCs. These receptors were obtained from a man over 45 in good health and CMV-seronegative. Both conserved end residues are part of each CDR3. The order of the fields is D gene, CDR3 length, V gene, J gene, CDR3 protein, CDR3 DNA. The D gene is left open where the match is weak.

-	14	TRBV5-1	TRBJ2-5	CASNDPAAAETQYF	TGCGCCAGCAACGATCCGGCGGCGGCAGAGACCCAGTACTTC
TRBD2	16	TRBV4-3	TRBJ2-3	CASSQEEVSGTNTQYF	TGCGCCAGCAGCCAAGAGGAGGTTAGCGGGACTAATACGCAGTATTTT
TRBD1	17	TRBV4-1	TRBJ1-2	CASSQAGGDRGSYGYTF	TGCGCCAGCAGCCAGGCCGGAGGGGACAGGGGATCCTATGGCTACACCTTC
-	14	TRBV6-6	TRBJ1-1	CASISQAMNTEAFF	TGTGCCAGCATCTCACAGGCGATGAACACTGAAGCTTTCTTT
-	15	TRBV5-1	TRBJ1-1	CASSPHRNMNTGAFF	TGCGCCAGCAGCCCCCACAGGAACATGAACACTGGAGCTTTCTTT
TRBD1	15	TRBV5-1	TRBJ2-7	CASSLGTVYSYEQYF	TGCGCCAGCAGCTTAGGGACAGTCTACTCCTACGAGCAGTACTTC
-	15	TRBV6-5	TRBJ1-1	CASRPPTAPYVEAFF	TGTGCCAGCAGACCCCCGACAGCCCCGTATGTTGAAGCTTTCTTT
-	14	TRBV7-9	TRBJ2-7	CASSPGERTREQYF	TGTGCCAGCAGCCCGGGGGAGCGCACACGGGAGCAGTACTTC
-	13	TRBV6-1	TRBJ2-5	CASSGQVQETQYF	TGTGCCAGCAGTGGGCAGGTCCAAGAGACCCAGTACTTC
-	14	TRBV18	TRBJ2-1	CASSPEQGDNEQFF	TGTGCCAGCTCACCAGAACAGGGAGACAATGAGCAGTTCTTC
TRBD1	16	TRBV11-2	TRBJ1-3	CASSTGQGARGNTIYF	TGTGCCAGCAGCACTGGACAGGGGGCGCGGGGAAACACCATATATTTT
-	13	TRBV7-6	TRBJ1-1	CASSLGRQNEAFF	TGTGCCAGCAGCTTGGGGAGGCAGAACGAAGCTTTCTTT
-	13	TRBV30	TRBJ2-1	CAWATWGGNEQFF	TGTGCCTGGGCGACATGGGGAGGCAATGAGCAGTTCTTC
-	12	TRBV7-2	TRBJ1-2	CASSQDNYGYTF	TGTGCCAGCAGTCAGGATAACTATGGCTACACCTTC
TRBD1	14	TRBV5-1	TRBJ2-5	CASSFSGQGETQYF	TGCGCCAGCAGCTTTTCGGGACAGGGAGAGACCCAGTACTTC
-	12	TRBV5-1	TRBJ2-3	CASSLARDTQYF	TGCGCCAGCAGCTTGGCCAGAGATACGCAGTATTTT
TRBD1	15	TRBV7-6	TRBJ2-1	CASSFDRDRANEQFF	TGTGCCAGCAGCTTCGACCGGGACAGGGCTAATGAGCAGTTCTTC
-	10	TRBV6-1	TRBJ1-6	CASGDSLLHF	TGTGCCAGCGGGGACTCTCTCCTCCACTTT
TRBD2	15	TRBV5-1	TRBJ2-7	CASSGGLVAGAEQYF	TGCGCCAGCAGCGGGGGGTTGGTAGCGGGAGCCGAGCAGTACTTC
-	15	TRBV9	TRBJ1-5	CASSVSGDRNQPQHF	TGTGCCAGCAGCGTATCCGGGGATAGGAATCAGCCCCAGCATTTT
-	13	TRBV7-6	TRBJ2-7	CASSLGQVYEQYF	TGTGCCAGCAGCTTAGGGCAGGTCTACGAGCAGTACTTC
TRBD2	16	TRBV5-4	TRBJ2-3	CASSLPLAGTRDTQYF	TGTGCCAGCAGCCTCCCGCTAGCGGGAACTAGAGATACGCAGTATTTT
TRBD1	14	TRBV6-5	TRBJ1-5	CASSFQGANQPQHF	TGTGCCAGCAGTTTCCAGGGGGCTAATCAGCCCCAGCATTTT
TRBD1	14	TRBV7-9	TRBJ1-2	CAGGTGDHLGGYTF	TGTGCCGGCGGGACAGGGGACCACTTAGGTGGCTACACCTTC
-	13	TRBV6-1	TRBJ2-2	CASSEGGRGELFF	TGTGCCAGCAGTGAAGGCGGTCGGGGGGAGCTGTTTTTT
-	14	TRBV5-1	TRBJ2-3	CASSYASGTDTQYF	TGCGCCAGCAGCTACGCTAGCGGCACAGATACGCAGTATTTT
-	13	TRBV27	TRBJ2-3	CASSPKLTDTQYF	TGTGCCAGCAGTCCAAAACTCACAGATACGCAGTATTTT
TRBD1	16	TRBV9	TRBJ2-7	CASSTSGTGMPYEQYF	TGTGCCAGCAGCACCTCCGGGACAGGGATGCCCTACGAGCAGTACTTC
-	16	TRBV4-3	TRBJ1-2	CASSQDRVRANYGCTF	TGCGCCAGCAGCCAAGATCGAGTCAGGGCGAACTATGGCTGCACCTTC
TRBD2	18	TRBV4-3	TRBJ2-1	CASSLGVAGRSGHNEQFF	TGCGCCAGCAGCCTCGGGGTAGCGGGACGGTCGGGCCACAATGAGCAGTTCTTC
-	16	TRBV9	TRBJ1-1	CASSVGAGATDTEAFF	TGTGCCAGCAGCGTAGGAGCAGGGGCAACGGACACTGAAGCTTTCTTT
-	14	TRBV4-3	TRBJ1-1	CASSQGGERPEAFF	TGCGCCAGCAGCCAAGGGGGGGAAAGGCCTGAAGCTTTCTTT
TRBD1	14	TRBV6-6	TRBJ2-7	CASRPGQVRYEQYF	TGTGCCAGCAGACCGGGACAGGTTCGGTACGAGCAGTACTTC
-	16	TRBV11-2	TRBJ2-6	CASSQQDFGGANVLTF	TGTGCCAGCAGCCAACAGGATTTCGGGGGGGCCAACGTCCTGACTTTC
-	12	TRBV19	TRBJ1-5	CASGGVNQPQHF	TGTGCCAGTGGGGGGGTCAATCAGCCCCAGCATTTT
TRBD1	13	TRBV7-9	TRBJ1-1	CASSRGQGIEAFF	TGTGCCAGCAGCAGAGGACAGGGCATTGAAGCTTTCTTT
TRBD2	12	TRBV13	TRBJ2-7	CASSRTSLEQYF	TGTGCCAGCAGCCGGACTAGCTTAGAGCAGTACTTC
TRBD1	15	TRBV19	TRBJ1-5	CASRSDRGFNQPQHF	TGTGCCAGTAGGTCGGACAGGGGATTCAATCAGCCCCAGCATTTT
TRBD2	15	TRBV27	TRBJ2-3	CASRTGGGAGDTQYF	TGTGCCAGCAGGACCGGCGGGGGGGCGGGGGATACGCAGTATTTT
TRBD1	13	TRBV29-1	TRBJ1-1	CSGNRGLGTEAFF	TGCAGCGGAAACAGGGGGCTGGGCACTGAAGCTTTCTTT
TRBD1	15	TRBV13	TRBJ1-1	CASNDQGAGNTEAFF	TGTGCCAGCAACGACCAGGGGGCCGGGAACACTGAAGCTTTCTTT
TRBD1	14	TRBV7-9	TRBJ1-5	CASSLGQGDQPQHF	TGTGCCAGCAGCTTAGGACAGGGGGATCAGCCCCAGCATTTT
TRBD2	17	TRBV4-1	TRBJ2-3	CASSQVGRGASTDTQYF	TGCGCCAGCAGCCAAGTGGGGCGGGGGGCGAGCACAGATACGCAGTATTTT
TRBD2	14	TRBV7-9	TRBJ2-1	CASSWRGSYNEQFF	TGTGCCAGCAGCTGGCGCGGGAGCTACAATGAGCAGTTCTTC
-	11	TRBV7-6	TRBJ2-5	CASSREETQYF	TGTGCCAGCAGCCGGGAGGAGACCCAGTACTTC
TRBD1	16	TRBV27	TRBJ2-2	CASSSLDRGYSGELFF	TGTGCCAGCAGTTCGTTAGACAGGGGGTATTCCGGGGAGCTGTTTTTT
-	14	TRBV9	TRBJ1-3	CASSVWATVDTIYF	TGTGCCAGCAGCGTATGGGCCACCGTCGACACCATATATTTT
TRBD1	14	TRBV6-5	TRBJ1-1	CASSYTSWTGGAFF	TGTGCCAGCAGTTATACATCCTGGACAGGTGGGGCTTTCTTT
TRBD1	14	TRBV5-1	TRBJ2-4	CASAHGTGEDIQYF	TGCGCCAGCGCCCACGGGACAGGGGAGGACATTCAGTACTTC
TRBD1	14	TRBV19	TRBJ2-7	CASSHGTGFYEQYF	TGTGCCAGTAGCCACGGGACAGGGTTCTACGAGCAGTACTTC
TRBD1	19	TRBV2	TRBJ2-6	CASRTGTGGLDAGANVLTF	TGTGCCAGCAGAACAGGGACAGGGGGGCTTGATGCTGGGGCCAACGTCCTGACTTTC
TRBD1	16	TRBV12-5	TRBJ1-4	CASGHGPGQGLEKLFF	TGTGCTAGTGGTCATGGACCGGGACAGGGTCTTGAAAAACTGTTTTTT